The present TCR beta chain was sequenced within a study of cytomegalovirus exposure and HLA in healthy donors. CDR3 length equals 16 residues. The germline V gene encodes CDR1 LNHNV and CDR2 YYDKDF (reference sequence). V lost 1 base to trimming and J lost 5 bases, with 15 bases between them. Primers for the PCR totalled 60 Vbeta and 13 Jbeta. Repertoires were generated with immunoSEQ multiplex PCR, while TCRdb's copy carries only in-frame clones and drops some. Its clone listing holds some 75,000 clones. The sample comprised PBMCs. This TCR came from a boy between 10 and 17 years old in good health and CMV-seronegative. This chain uses TRBV15 with TRBJ2-1; D ambiguous. The CDR3 loop is CATSRGGGDSNNEQFF. CDR3 bases: TGTGCCACCAGCAGAGGAGGCGGAGACTCGAACAATGAGCAGTTCTTC.